The present T cell receptor (beta chain) was sequenced within a study of blood T cell repertoires in COVID-19. Study-wide background: The United States, Italy and Spain supplied acute and convalescent COVID-19 samples. T cells, B-cell-depleted T cells, or PBMCs provided the cDNA or gDNA that served as material.

In the study's own analysis: Counts of nucleated cells, estimated from reference gene primer amplification, were obtained. TCRdb's copy holds only in-frame clones and misses some; the assay was immunoSEQ multiplex PCR. V, J and clone size are taken as reported in that table, and D and trimming were inferred from the DNA itself. The data hold over 200,000 clones, with around 90% observed a single time. CDR1 and CDR2 (germline): SNHLY, FYNNEI. The CDR3 length is 16 residues. V lost 5 bases, J lost 2 bases, and 8 bases stayed unmatched. The TCR was taken from a human donor in a cohort sampled during active COVID-19. Sequenced material: peripheral blood. V is TRBV2 and J is TRBJ2-1; 8 bases map to TRBD1. This CDR3 reads CASSFDRGGTYNEQFF. Here the CDR3 DNA reads TGTGCCAGCAGTTTTGACAGGGGCGGTACCTACAATGAGCAGTTCTTC.